The 30 T cell receptor beta chains reported below all come from one sample, sequenced in a study of cytomegalovirus exposure and HLA in healthy donors. In the PCR, 60 Vbeta and 13 Jbeta primers were used. Some clones are missing from TCRdb's copy, which holds only in-frame ones; the method was immunoSEQ multiplex PCR. The sample includes 100,000 or so clones, approximately 70% of them seen just once. Sequenced sample: PBMCs. These receptor sequences come from a man aged 25-40 years in good health and CMV-seropositive.

The J gene is TRBJ2-1, the V gene TRBV2; D is possibly TRBD2 (7 bases). V was trimmed by 11 bases and J by 8 bases, leaving 22 bases between them. Germline CDR1 SNHLY, CDR2 FYNNEI. CDR3 length: 14 amino acids. The CDR3 DNA reads as TGTGCCCCCCGCCGGACTAGGGGGAGGGATGAGCAGTTCTTC. This sequence encodes CAPRRTRGRDEQFF. The full variable domain, with the rest looked up from reference TRBV2 and TRBJ2-1, is EPEVTQTPSHQVTQMGQEVILRCVPISNHLYFYWYRQILGQKVEFLVSFYNNEISEKSEIFDDQFSVERPDGSNFTLKIRSTKLEDSAMYFCAPRRTRGRDEQFFGPGTRLTVL.

The chain is built from TRBV4-1 and TRBJ1-6, with a possible D match to TRBD1 (6 bases). V was trimmed by 4 bases and J by 7 bases, leaving 14 bases between them. The germline CDR1 and CDR2 sequences are MGHRA and YSYEKL. CDR3 size: 15 residues. CDR3 sequence: CASSRFPGGNSPLHF. CDR3 nucleotide sequence: TGCGCCAGCAGCCGATTCCCGGGGGGCAATTCACCCCTCCACTTT.

J is TRBJ1-1 and V is TRBV4-2, with TRBD1 as a possible D gene (6 bases). CDR1 LGHNA and CDR2 YNFKEQ come from the germline V gene. V dropped 4 bases and J dropped 1 base, with 13 bases sitting between them. This CDR3 has 15 residues. The CDR3 DNA sequence: TGTGCCAGCAGCCTAGGGGACACGCAGAACACTGAAGCTTTCTTT. It specifies CASSLGDTQNTEAFF.

The chain is built from TRBV7-8 and TRBJ1-1, with 10 bases matching TRBD1. J gave up 6 bases and V 5 bases, and 3 bases lay outside the gene matches. CDR3 size: 13 residues. Per germline, CDR1 SGHVS and CDR2 FQNEAQ. The CDR3 loop reads CASSLGQGAEAFF. Written as DNA, the CDR3 is TGTGCCAGCAGCCTCGGACAGGGGGCTGAAGCTTTCTTT.

In its sample, this clone was seen once. This chain links TRBV2 with TRBJ1-2; unclear D gene. CDR3 length: 12 amino acids. Germline V gives CDR1 SNHLY, CDR2 FYNNEI. V lost 6 bases and J lost 6, with 11 bases in between. The CDR3 DNA reads TGTGCCAGCAGGATCGACGGGGATGGCTACACCTTC. Encoded protein: CASRIDGDGYTF. Together with reference TRBV2 and TRBJ1-2, the CDR3 gives the full variable domain: EPEVTQTPSHQVTQMGQEVILRCVPISNHLYFYWYRQILGQKVEFLVSFYNNEISEKSEIFDDQFSVERPDGSNFTLKIRSTKLEDSAMYFCASRIDGDGYTFGSGTRLTVV.

CDR3: CASSYPLVGGDTEAFF. The CDR3 DNA sequence: TGTGCCAGCAGTTACCCCCTGGTGGGGGGGGACACTGAAGCTTTCTTT. The rearrangement links TRBV6-5 to TRBJ1-1; tentatively, D is TRBD1 (5 bases). This CDR3 is 16 amino acids long. The germline CDR1 and CDR2 sequences are MNHEY and SVGAGI. Trimming removed 2 bases at V and 3 bases at J, with 16 bases between.

This clone was found once. The rearrangement uses TRBV4-1 and TRBJ1-2; the D gene is possibly TRBD1 (6 bases). Germline V lookup: CDR1 MGHRA, CDR2 YSYEKL. This CDR3 is 14 amino acids long. Trimming shortened V by 1 base and J by 4 bases, and 10 bases separated the two germline ends. This CDR3 is CASSQAQGPYGYTF. The CDR3 nucleotides are TGCGCCAGCAGCCAAGCACAGGGTCCCTATGGCTACACCTTC.

This clone was observed a handful of times. The rearrangement uses TRBV6-5 and TRBJ2-7; 7 bases agree with TRBD1. This CDR3 is built from 13 residues. The V gene's germline CDR1 is MNHEY and CDR2 SVGAGI. With V trimmed by 5 bases and J by 3 bases, 4 bases remained unmatched. This CDR3 is CASSRDSYYEQYF. CDR3 in DNA: TGTGCCAGCAGTCGGGACAGTTACTACGAGCAGTACTTC.

This chain links TRBV5-1 with TRBJ1-5, with D perhaps TRBD1 (5 bases). The germline V gene encodes CDR1 SGHRS and CDR2 YFSETQ. The CDR3 has 16 residues. Trimming removed 0 bases at V and 6 bases at J, with 16 bases between. In DNA, the CDR3 is TGCGCCAGCAGCTTGGGGGGGGAACCCCCTAGTCAGCCCCAGCATTTT. Protein: CASSLGGEPPSQPQHF. Combining the CDR3 with reference TRBV5-1 and TRBJ1-5 gives the whole variable domain KAGVTQTPRYLIKTRGQQVTLSCSPISGHRSVSWYQQTPGQGLQFLFEYFSETQRNKGNFPGRFSGRQFSNSRSEMNVSTLELGDSALYLCASSLGGEPPSQPQHFGDGTRLSIL.

This rearrangement joins TRBV6-5 to TRBJ1-2; TRBD1 is a possible D gene (5 bases). The CDR3 has 15 residues. Germline V gene sequence: CDR1 MNHEY, CDR2 SVGAGI. The ends were cut back, 1 base at V and 6 bases at J, with 15 bases in the middle. The DNA for the CDR3 is TGTGCCAGCAGTTACTATGGCAGGGTTTTAGATGGCTACACCTTC. Translating it yields CASSYYGRVLDGYTF.

This clone occurred a few times. DNA for the CDR3: TGTGCCAGCAGCGGGGAGGGGGATCAGCCCCAGCATTTT. It specifies CASSGEGDQPQHF. J is TRBJ1-5 and V is TRBV21-1. TRBV21-1 corresponds to a pseudogene. CDR3 length: 13 amino acids.

J is TRBJ2-7 and V is TRBV7-8, with 12 bases matching TRBD1. With 6 bases clipped from V and 4 bases from J, the junction kept 7 bases outside the gene matches. This CDR3 region has 15 residues. CDR1 is SGHVS and CDR2 is FQNEAQ in the germline V gene. CDR3 residues: CASSSGQGARYEQYF. CDR3 nucleotide sequence: TGTGCCAGCAGTTCGGGACAGGGGGCCCGATACGAGCAGTACTTC.

J is TRBJ1-3 and V is TRBV5-1, with D maybe TRBD1 (5 bases). Germline V CDR1 and CDR2: SGHRS, YFSETQ. The CDR3 runs 16 residues. Deletions cut 3 bases from V and 0 bases from J, with 13 bases between. The CDR3 DNA is TGCGCCAGCAGCTCCCTGGGGACTAGCTCTGGAAACACCATATATTTT. Amino acids: CASSSLGTSSGNTIYF.

CDR3 in amino acids: CASSFTGGGDEKLFF. CDR3 nucleotide sequence: TGCGCCAGCAGCTTTACAGGGGGCGGCGATGAAAAACTGTTTTTT. The rearrangement links TRBV5-1 to TRBJ1-4; 9 bases agree with TRBD1. Germline trimming cut 2 bases from V and 6 bases from J; bases unmatched to any gene: 5. The V gene's germline CDR1 is SGHRS and CDR2 YFSETQ. This CDR3 is 15 amino acids long.

Here the CDR3 reads CASSGTGDLETQYF. The CDR3 nucleotides read TGTGCCAGCAGTGGGACAGGGGATTTGGAGACCCAGTACTTC. The rearrangement links TRBV6-1 to TRBJ2-5; 9 nucleotides line up with TRBD1. Germline V gene data show CDR1 as MNHNS and CDR2 as SASEGT. The trim removed 4 bases at V and 5 bases at J, leaving 5 bases unmatched. The CDR3 contains 14 residues.

This chain links TRBV10-3 with TRBJ1-4; D possibly corresponds to TRBD1 (5 bases). The CDR3 contains 13 residues. V was clipped by 10 bases and J by 15 bases, with 24 bases between them. CDR1 and CDR2 from the germline V gene are ENHRY and SYGVKD. This chain's CDR3 is CATSRDLGTIMFF. The DNA for the CDR3 is TGTGCCACCTCCCGGGACTTGGGGACGATAATGTTTTTT.

This chain joins TRBV5-7 and TRBJ1-5, with D possibly TRBD1 on 6 matching bases. TRBV5-7 is an ORF for which the function is uncertain. Trimming stripped 4 bases from V and 0 bases from J, with 17 bases between. The CDR3 is made up of 17 amino acids. The CDR3 region has the DNA TGTGCCAGCAGCCGAAACCACAGGGACGTTAGCAATCAGCCCCAGCATTTT. It codes for CASSRNHRDVSNQPQHF.

The chain combines TRBV9 with TRBJ2-2; TRBD2 matches 11 bases. In germline, CDR1 is SGDLS, CDR2 YYNGEE. J was trimmed by 7 bases and V by 0 bases; bases with no gene match: 8. The CDR3 is 17 amino acids. CDR3 protein: CASSVVSGGGTGGELFF. The CDR3 nucleotides read TGTGCCAGCAGCGTAGTTAGCGGGGGGGGAACCGGCGGGGAGCTGTTTTTT.

The table lists this clone with a count of one. This chain joins TRBV6-1 and TRBJ1-2, with unresolved D. Trimming shortened V by 5 bases and J by 0 bases, and 10 bases separated the two germline ends. This CDR3 has 14 amino acids. Germline V CDR1 and CDR2: MNHNS, SASEGT. The CDR3 region has the DNA TGTGCCAGCAGTCCGGGAGGTACTAACTATGGCTACACCTTC. Translation gives CASSPGGTNYGYTF.

V gene TRBV19 combines with J gene TRBJ1-2, with D perhaps TRBD1 (6 bases). V was clipped by 3 bases and J by 2 bases, with 16 bases between them. The CDR3 runs to 16 residues. Germline CDR1 is LNHDA and CDR2 is SQIVND (reference sequence). The CDR3 bases are TGTGCCAGTAGTATCTTCTCGGGGGGCTCGAACTATGGCTACACCTTC. As protein: CASSIFSGGSNYGYTF.

This clone was picked up a small number of times. The rearrangement links TRBV6-1 to TRBJ1-6; 10 bases are shared with TRBD1. This CDR3 comprises 13 residues. V dropped 10 bases and J dropped 9; count of bases not matched to a gene: 6. Germline V gene lookup returns CDR1 MNHNS and CDR2 SASEGT. The CDR3 DNA follows: TGTGCCACCCCCGGGACAGGGGTTTCACCCCTCCACTTT. Its translation is CATPGTGVSPLHF.

The chain uses TRBV10-3 and TRBJ2-5; 7 bases are a match to TRBD1. The better agreement between TRBJ2-7 and the DNA end casts doubt on the J call. The CDR3 spans 14 residues. Germline-derived CDR1 and CDR2 are ENHRY and SYGVKD. The CDR3 DNA follows: TGTGCCATCAGAAAGACAGGGAGCTCCTACGAGCAGTACTTC. Encoded protein: CAIRKTGSSYEQYF.

The rearrangement joins TRBV11-2 to TRBJ2-2, with 8 bases aligning to TRBD2. There are 13 residues in the CDR3. Germline CDR1 SGHAT, CDR2 FQNNGV. V lost 5 bases, J lost 7 bases, and 3 bases stayed unmatched. The CDR3, as DNA: TGTGCCAGCAGCCCGGGACTAGTCGGGGAGCTGTTTTTT. It is translated as CASSPGLVGELFF.

This clone was seen a few times. The CDR3 sequence is CASSLAEIAGSDTQYF. CDR3 DNA: TGTGCCAGCAGCTTAGCGGAAATAGCGGGGTCAGATACGCAGTATTTT. V usage is TRBV7-9 and J usage is TRBJ2-3; TRBD2 agrees at 8 bases. The CDR3 has 16 amino acids. The J segment lost 4 bases and the V segment lost 0 bases, leaving 6 bases of the junction unmatched. Germline CDR1 reads SEHNR; CDR2 reads FQNEAQ (reference sequence).

The gene calls are TRBV18 and TRBJ1-6, with 7 nucleotides matching TRBD1. The CDR3 consists of 15 residues. The J segment lost 9 bases and the V segment lost 6 bases, leaving 11 bases of the junction unmatched. CDR1 is KGHSH and CDR2 is LQKENI in the germline V gene. The CDR3 region is CASSPSTGIGSPLHF. Written as DNA, the CDR3 is TGTGCCAGCTCCCCATCGACAGGGATCGGTTCACCCCTCCACTTT.

This clone was detected only a few times. The chain combines TRBV10-3 with TRBJ2-3; D is undetermined. The CDR3 has 13 residues. Per the germline V gene, CDR1 is ENHRY and CDR2 is SYGVKD. V lost 0 bases and J lost 3, with 4 bases in between. The CDR3: CAISESQTDTQYF. CDR3 in DNA: TGTGCCATCAGTGAGTCCCAGACAGATACGCAGTATTTT.

The chain combines TRBV7-9 with TRBJ1-2; D is uncertain. Between the trimmed V and J ends, which lost 1 base and 6 bases, there was a span of 12 bases. The CDR3 is 14 residues long. CDR1 SEHNR and CDR2 FQNEAQ come from the germline V gene (reference sequence). CDR3 DNA sequence: TGTGCCAGCAGCTTAGAAGTCCCTATAGATGGCTACACCTTC. It codes for CASSLEVPIDGYTF.

The V call is TRBV7-2, the J call TRBJ1-1, with D perhaps matching TRBD1 (5 bases). The CDR3 is 15 residues long. From germline, CDR1 is SGHTA and CDR2 FQGNSA. Trimming took off 4 bases at V and 7 bases at J, with 19 bases between the two ends. In DNA form, the CDR3 reads TGTGCCAGCAGCTCAGGGCCGCACACCGTGGGTGAAGCTTTCTTT. Residues: CASSSGPHTVGEAFF.

CDR3 DNA: TGTGCCAGCAGCTCAATAGCGGGGGATTGGAATACGCAGTATTTT. It translates to CASSSIAGDWNTQYF. The rearrangement joins TRBV7-8 to TRBJ2-3; 9 nucleotides match TRBD2. The length of the CDR3 is 15 residues. Trimming took 4 bases from V and 7 from J; bases not matched to a gene: 9. CDR1 SGHVS and CDR2 FQNEAQ come from the germline V gene.

The J gene is TRBJ2-5, the V gene TRBV5-1, with TRBD2 identical over 8 bases. The better agreement between TRBJ2-7 and the DNA end casts doubt on the J call. The CDR3 totals 15 residues. From germline, CDR1 is SGHRS and CDR2 YFSETQ. CDR3 amino acids: CASSLGAGASYEQYF. CDR3 sequence (DNA): TGCGCCAGCAGCTTGGGAGCGGGGGCCTCCTACGAGCAGTACTTC.